The rows below give T cell receptor beta chains drawn from one sample of a study of blood T cell repertoires in COVID-19. Method: immunoSEQ multiplex PCR; TCRdb's copy keeps in-frame clones and lacks some. The sample contains around 300,000 clones, roughly 90% of which appear only once. Specimen: PBMCs or T cells enriched from blood (not recorded which). Receptors originate from a woman aged 60-70 years who had recovered from COVID-19. The CDR3 runs from the conserved cysteine through the conserved F or W. D genes are given only for firm matches. Rows may omit the clone size; those that give it use once, few, many or a size class.

abundance,j_gene,d_gene,v_gene,CDR3aa,CDR3nt
-,TRBJ2-7,TRBD2,TRBV5-1,CASSLVSGFYEQYF,TGCGCCAGCAGCTTGGTTAGCGGGTTCTACGAGCAGTACTTC
-,TRBJ1-5,TRBD1,TRBV6-4,CASRTGGNQPQHF,TGTGCCAGTAGGACAGGAGGCAATCAGCCCCAGCATTTT
-,TRBJ2-1,-,TRBV7-9,CASSPRRSSYNEQFF,TGTGCCAGCAGCCCCCGTCGGAGCTCCTACAATGAGCAGTTCTTC
-,TRBJ1-1,-,TRBV5-4,CASSLGGARLNTEAFF,TGTGCCAGCAGCTTGGGTGGGGCCCGATTGAACACTGAAGCTTTCTTT
-,TRBJ1-2,-,TRBV10-1,CASLRGSQKTYGYTF,TGCGCCAGCCTAAGGGGCAGCCAAAAAACATATGGCTACACCTTC
-,TRBJ2-1,-,TRBV19,CASNKRNYNEQFF,TGTGCCAGTAATAAGCGAAATTACAATGAGCAGTTCTTC
few,TRBJ2-1,TRBD1,TRBV2,CASSRGLSNEQFF,TGTGCCAGCAGTAGGGGGCTCTCCAATGAGCAGTTCTTC
-,TRBJ2-5,TRBD1,TRBV9,CASSADRALATQYF,TGTGCCAGCAGCGCGGACAGGGCGTTAGCGACCCAGTACTTC
-,TRBJ1-1,-,TRBV29-1,CSALQGMGEAFF,TGCAGCGCCCTACAGGGAATGGGGGAAGCTTTCTTT
-,TRBJ1-2,-,TRBV7-9,CASSLALYGYTF,TGTGCCAGCAGCTTAGCCCTCTATGGCTACACCTTC
few,TRBJ2-5,TRBD2,TRBV5-1,CASSLAVAGEGNGETQYF,TGCGCCAGCAGCTTGGCGGTAGCGGGAGAGGGGAACGGGGAGACCCAGTACTTC
-,TRBJ2-7,-,TRBV5-1,CASSLAGSVRSENEQYF,TGCGCCAGCAGCTTGGCCGGGAGTGTAAGATCGGAGAACGAGCAGTACTTC
-,TRBJ2-5,TRBD2,TRBV19,CASRAASGFQETQYF,TGTGCCAGTAGGGCGGCTAGCGGATTCCAAGAGACCCAGTACTTC
-,TRBJ1-4,TRBD1,TRBV28,CASGGTAINEKLFF,TGTGCCAGCGGGGGGACAGCCATTAATGAAAAACTGTTTTTT
-,TRBJ2-1,-,TRBV7-2,CASSLVAWGNEQFF,TGTGCCAGCAGCTTAGTAGCGTGGGGTAATGAGCAGTTCTTC
-,TRBJ2-7,TRBD2,TRBV5-8,CASSRYGGNYEQYF,TGTGCCAGCAGCCGGTACGGGGGGAACTACGAGCAGTACTTC
-,TRBJ2-7,TRBD2,TRBV27,CASRAGGNYEQYF,TGTGCCAGCAGAGCGGGAGGGAACTACGAGCAGTACTTC
-,TRBJ1-2,-,TRBV3-1/TRBV3-2,CASSQVPGRGYTF,TGTGCCAGCAGCCAAGTTCCAGGGCGTGGCTACACCTTC
-,TRBJ2-7,-,TRBV30,CAWSTDRQQYF,TGTGCCTGGAGTACCGACAGGCAACAGTACTTC
-,TRBJ1-2,-,TRBV29-1,CSVEIGGAGYGYTF,TGCAGCGTTGAAATAGGGGGGGCTGGCTATGGCTACACCTTC
-,TRBJ1-1,-,TRBV3-1/TRBV3-2,CASSPPIGGAGTEAFF,TGTGCCAGCAGCCCACCAATCGGAGGGGCTGGCACTGAAGCTTTCTTT